The following is a T cell receptor (beta chain) sequence with its context. The data derive from a study of blood T cell repertoires in COVID-19. The data were produced by immunoSEQ multiplex PCR, yet TCRdb's version contains in-frame clones alone and is incomplete. The table includes 200,000 to 300,000 clones, around 85% detected once. The germline gives CDR1 KGHSH, CDR2 LQKENI. CDR3 size: 17 residues. With V trimmed by 5 bases and J by 5 bases, 12 bases remained unmatched. Sequencing used peripheral blood. The J gene is TRBJ1-1, the V gene TRBV18; TRBD1 matches at 12 bases. The sequence came from a woman aged 55 to 70 with active or convalescent COVID-19. The CDR3 reads CASSSPGQGAGGTEAFF. Here the CDR3 DNA reads TGTGCCAGCTCATCCCCGGGACAGGGGGCAGGGGGTACTGAAGCTTTCTTT.